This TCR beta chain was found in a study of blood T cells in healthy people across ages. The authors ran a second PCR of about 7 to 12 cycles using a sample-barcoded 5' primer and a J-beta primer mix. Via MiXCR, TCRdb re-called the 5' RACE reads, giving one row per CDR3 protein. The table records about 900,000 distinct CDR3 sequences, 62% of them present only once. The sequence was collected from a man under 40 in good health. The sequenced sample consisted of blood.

CDR3 sequence (DNA): TGTGCCAGCAGGGGGCCAGGGGCACTTCAAGAGACCCAGTACTTC. Translating gives CASRGPGALQETQYF. The V and J genes are TRBV6-2 or TRBV6-3 and TRBJ2-5, with a weak D call TRBD1 (6 bases). This CDR3 has 15 amino acids. Germline lookup yields CDR1 MNHEY and CDR2 SVGEGT. V lost 6 bases, J lost 2 bases, and 16 bases lay in between.